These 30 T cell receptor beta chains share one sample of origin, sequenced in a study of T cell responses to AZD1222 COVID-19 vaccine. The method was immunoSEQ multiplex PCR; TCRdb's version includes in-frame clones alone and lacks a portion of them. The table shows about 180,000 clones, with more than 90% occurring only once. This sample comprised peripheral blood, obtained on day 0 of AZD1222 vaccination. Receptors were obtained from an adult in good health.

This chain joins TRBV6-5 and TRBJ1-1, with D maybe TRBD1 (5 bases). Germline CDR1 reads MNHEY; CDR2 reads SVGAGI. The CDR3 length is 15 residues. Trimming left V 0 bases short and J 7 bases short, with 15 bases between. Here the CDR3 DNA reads TGTGCCAGCAGTTACTCGAGGGCCGGGGGGTATGAAGCTTTCTTT. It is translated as CASSYSRAGGYEAFF.

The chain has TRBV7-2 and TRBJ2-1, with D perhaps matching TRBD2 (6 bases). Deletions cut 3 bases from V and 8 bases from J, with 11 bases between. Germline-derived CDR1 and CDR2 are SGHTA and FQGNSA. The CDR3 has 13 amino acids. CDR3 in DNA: TGTGCCAGCAGCTTCGGACTAAATGATGAGCAGTTCTTC. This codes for CASSFGLNDEQFF. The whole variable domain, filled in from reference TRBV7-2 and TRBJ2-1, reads GAGVSQSPSNKVTEKGKDVELRCDPISGHTALYWYRQSLGQGLEFLIYFQGNSAPDKSGLPSDRFSAERTGGSVSTLTIQRTQQEDSAVYLCASSFGLNDEQFFGPGTRLTVL.

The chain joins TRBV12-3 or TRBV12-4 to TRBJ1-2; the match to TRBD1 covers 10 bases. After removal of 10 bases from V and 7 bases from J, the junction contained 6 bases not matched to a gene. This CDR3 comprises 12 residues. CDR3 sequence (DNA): TGTGCCACACAAGGGACAGGGGCTGGCTACACCTTC. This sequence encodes CATQGTGAGYTF.

The CDR3 spells CATGPGTLNADTQYF. The CDR3 DNA reads TGTGCCACCGGCCCAGGGACACTCAACGCCGATACGCAGTATTTT. The chain uses TRBV24-1 and TRBJ2-3; D perhaps matches TRBD1 (6 bases). The germline CDR1 and CDR2 sequences are KGHDR and SFDVKD. The germline V and J ends were trimmed by 9 bases and 6 bases, with 21 bases remaining between them. There are 15 residues in the CDR3.

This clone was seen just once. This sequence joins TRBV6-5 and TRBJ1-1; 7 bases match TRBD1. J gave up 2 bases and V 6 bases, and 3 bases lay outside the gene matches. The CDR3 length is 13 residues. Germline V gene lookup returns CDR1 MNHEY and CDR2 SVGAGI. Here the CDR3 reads CASSRTGNTEAFF. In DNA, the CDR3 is TGTGCCAGCAGCAGGACAGGCAACACTGAAGCTTTCTTT.

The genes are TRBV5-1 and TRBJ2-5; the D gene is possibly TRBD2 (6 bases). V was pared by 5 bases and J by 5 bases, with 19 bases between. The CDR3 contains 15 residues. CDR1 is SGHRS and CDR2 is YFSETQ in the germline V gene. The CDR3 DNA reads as TGCGCCAGCAGTTCCGGGACTTCTTCCGAGGAGACCCAGTACTTC. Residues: CASSSGTSSEETQYF. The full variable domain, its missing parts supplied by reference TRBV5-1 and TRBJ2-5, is KAGVTQTPRYLIKTRGQQVTLSCSPISGHRSVSWYQQTPGQGLQFLFEYFSETQRNKGNFPGRFSGRQFSNSRSEMNVSTLELGDSALYLCASSSGTSSEETQYFGPGTRLLVL.

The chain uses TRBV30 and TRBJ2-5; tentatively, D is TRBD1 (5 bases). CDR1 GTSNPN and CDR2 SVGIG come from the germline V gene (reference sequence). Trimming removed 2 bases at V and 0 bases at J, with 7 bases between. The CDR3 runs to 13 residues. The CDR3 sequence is CAWSSGNQETQYF. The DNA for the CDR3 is TGTGCCTGGAGTTCAGGGAACCAAGAGACCCAGTACTTC.

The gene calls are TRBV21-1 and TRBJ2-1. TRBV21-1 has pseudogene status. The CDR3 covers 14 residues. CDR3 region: CASRGPRVGNEQFF. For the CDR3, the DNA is TGTGCCAGCAGAGGACCGAGAGTAGGCAATGAGCAGTTCTTC.

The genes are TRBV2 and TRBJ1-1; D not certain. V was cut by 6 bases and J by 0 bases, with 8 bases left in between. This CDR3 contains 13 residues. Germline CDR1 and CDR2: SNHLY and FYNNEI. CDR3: CASREFMNTEAFF. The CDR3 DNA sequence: TGTGCCAGCAGGGAGTTCATGAACACTGAAGCTTTCTTT.

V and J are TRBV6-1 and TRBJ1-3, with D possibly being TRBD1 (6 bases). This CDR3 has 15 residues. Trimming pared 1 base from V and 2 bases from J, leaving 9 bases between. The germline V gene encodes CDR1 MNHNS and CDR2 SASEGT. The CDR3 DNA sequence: TGTGCCAGCAGTGAAGGGACAGTCCCTGGAAACACCATATATTTT. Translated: CASSEGTVPGNTIYF.

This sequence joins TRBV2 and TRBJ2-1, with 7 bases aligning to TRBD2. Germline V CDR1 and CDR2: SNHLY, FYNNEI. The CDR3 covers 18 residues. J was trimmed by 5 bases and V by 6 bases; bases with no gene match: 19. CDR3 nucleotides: TGTGCCAGCAGAGGTTCTAGCGGCAAGCCCGGCCAGGACAATGAGCAGTTCTTC. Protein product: CASRGSSGKPGQDNEQFF.

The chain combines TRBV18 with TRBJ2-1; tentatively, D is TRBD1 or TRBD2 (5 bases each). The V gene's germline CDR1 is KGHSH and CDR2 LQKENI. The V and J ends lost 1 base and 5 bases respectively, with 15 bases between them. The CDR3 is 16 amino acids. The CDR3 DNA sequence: TGTGCCAGCTCACCACTGGTGGGGGTGACGGACAATGAGCAGTTCTTC. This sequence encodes CASSPLVGVTDNEQFF.

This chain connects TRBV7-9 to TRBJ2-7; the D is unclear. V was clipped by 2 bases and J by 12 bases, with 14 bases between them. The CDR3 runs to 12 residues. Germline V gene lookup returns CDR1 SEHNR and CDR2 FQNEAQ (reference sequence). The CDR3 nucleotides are TGTGCCAGCAGCTTAAAGGGTCTCCGGCTGTACTTC. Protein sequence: CASSLKGLRLYF.

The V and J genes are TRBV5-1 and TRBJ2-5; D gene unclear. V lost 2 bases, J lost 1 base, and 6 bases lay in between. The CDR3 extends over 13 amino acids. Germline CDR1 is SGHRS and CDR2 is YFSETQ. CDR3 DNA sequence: TGCGCCAGCAGCTTACAGAGCCAAGAGACCCAGTACTTC. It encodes CASSLQSQETQYF.

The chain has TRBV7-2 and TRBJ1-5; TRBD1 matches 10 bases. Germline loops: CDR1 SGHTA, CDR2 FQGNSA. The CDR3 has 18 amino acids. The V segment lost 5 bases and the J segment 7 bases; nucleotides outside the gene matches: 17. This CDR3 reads CASSQRMMGTGVLQPQHF. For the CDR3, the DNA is TGTGCCAGCAGCCAGAGGATGATGGGGACAGGGGTTCTCCAGCCCCAGCATTTT. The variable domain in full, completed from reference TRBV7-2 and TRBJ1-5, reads GAGVSQSPSNKVTEKGKDVELRCDPISGHTALYWYRQSLGQGLEFLIYFQGNSAPDKSGLPSDRFSAERTGGSVSTLTIQRTQQEDSAVYLCASSQRMMGTGVLQPQHFGDGTRLSIL.

The CDR3 nucleotides read TGTGCCAGCAGTACCCGGGGAGGGGGCGCCGGTGGCTACACCTTC. It specifies CASSTRGGGAGGYTF. This sequence joins TRBV28 and TRBJ1-2, with TRBD1 matching over 7 bases. The CDR3 contains 15 residues. Germline V lookup: CDR1 MDHEN, CDR2 SYDVKM. The J segment lost 7 bases and the V segment lost 5 bases, leaving 13 bases of the junction unmatched.

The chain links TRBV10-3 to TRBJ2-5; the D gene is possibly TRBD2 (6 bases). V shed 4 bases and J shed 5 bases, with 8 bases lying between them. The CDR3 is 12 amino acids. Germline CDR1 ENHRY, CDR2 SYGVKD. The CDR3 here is CAISAGVETQYF. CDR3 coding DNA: TGTGCCATCAGTGCGGGAGTGGAGACCCAGTACTTC.

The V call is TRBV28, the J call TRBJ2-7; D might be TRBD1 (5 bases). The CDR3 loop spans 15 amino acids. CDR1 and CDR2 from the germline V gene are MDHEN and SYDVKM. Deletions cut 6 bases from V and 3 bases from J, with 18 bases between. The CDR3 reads CASRNLTESDYEQYF. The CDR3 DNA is TGTGCCAGCAGGAACCTGACAGAGTCGGACTACGAGCAGTACTTC.

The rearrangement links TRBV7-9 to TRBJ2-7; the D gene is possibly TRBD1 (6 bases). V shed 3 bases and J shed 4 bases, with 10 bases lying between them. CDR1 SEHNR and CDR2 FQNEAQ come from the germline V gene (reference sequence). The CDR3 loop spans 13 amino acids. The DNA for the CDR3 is TGTGCCAGCAGCTTTATAGGGGGTTACGAGCAGTACTTC. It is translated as CASSFIGGYEQYF.

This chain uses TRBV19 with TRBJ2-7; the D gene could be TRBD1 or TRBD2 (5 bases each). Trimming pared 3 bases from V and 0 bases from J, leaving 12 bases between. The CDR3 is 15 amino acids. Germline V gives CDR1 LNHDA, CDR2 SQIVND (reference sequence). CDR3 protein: CASSIPRDGSYEQYF. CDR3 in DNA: TGTGCCAGTAGTATTCCCAGGGACGGCTCCTACGAGCAGTACTTC. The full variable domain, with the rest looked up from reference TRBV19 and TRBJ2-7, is DGGITQSPKYLFRKEGQNVTLSCEQNLNHDAMYWYRQDPGQGLRLIYYSQIVNDFQKGDIAEGYSVSREKKESFPLTVTSAQKNPTAFYLCASSIPRDGSYEQYFGPGTRLTVT.

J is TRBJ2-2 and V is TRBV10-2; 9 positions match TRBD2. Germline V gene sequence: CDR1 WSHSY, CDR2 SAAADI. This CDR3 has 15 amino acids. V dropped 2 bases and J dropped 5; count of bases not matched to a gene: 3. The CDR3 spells CASSEASGNTGELFF. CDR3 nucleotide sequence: TGCGCCAGCAGTGAGGCTAGCGGGAATACCGGGGAGCTGTTTTTT.

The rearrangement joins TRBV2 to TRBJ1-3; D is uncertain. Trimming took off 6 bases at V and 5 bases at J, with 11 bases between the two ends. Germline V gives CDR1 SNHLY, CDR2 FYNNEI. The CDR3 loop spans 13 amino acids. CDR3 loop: CASSLTGRNTIYF. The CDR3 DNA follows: TGTGCCAGCAGCTTGACGGGGAGAAACACCATATATTTT.

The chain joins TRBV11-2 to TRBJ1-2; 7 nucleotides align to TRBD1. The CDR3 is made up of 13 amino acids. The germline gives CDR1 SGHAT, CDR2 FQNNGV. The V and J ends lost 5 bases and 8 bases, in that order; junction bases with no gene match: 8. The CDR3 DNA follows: TGTGCCAGCAGCCTTGACAGGGCCAGGGGCTACACCTTC. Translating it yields CASSLDRARGYTF.

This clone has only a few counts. Here the CDR3 DNA reads TGTGCCAGCAGTGAATTGTCAGGGTACTATGGCTACACCTTC. Amino acid sequence: CASSELSGYYGYTF. The chain recombines TRBV6-1 with TRBJ1-2; TRBD1 might be the D (5 bases). Germline V gene lookup returns CDR1 MNHNS and CDR2 SASEGT. The CDR3 spans 14 residues. Trimming shortened V by 2 bases and J by 3 bases, and 10 bases separated the two germline ends.

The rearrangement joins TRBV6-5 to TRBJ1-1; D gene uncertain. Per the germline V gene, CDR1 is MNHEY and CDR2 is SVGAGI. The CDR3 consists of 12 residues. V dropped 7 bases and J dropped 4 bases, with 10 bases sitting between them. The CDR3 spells CASTTPGTEAFF. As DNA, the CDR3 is TGTGCCAGCACCACCCCCGGCACTGAAGCTTTCTTT.

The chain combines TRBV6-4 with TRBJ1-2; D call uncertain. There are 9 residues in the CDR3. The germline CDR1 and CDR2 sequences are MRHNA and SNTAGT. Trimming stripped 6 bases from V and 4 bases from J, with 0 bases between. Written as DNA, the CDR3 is TGTGCCAGCAGCTATGGCTACACCTTC. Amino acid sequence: CASSYGYTF.

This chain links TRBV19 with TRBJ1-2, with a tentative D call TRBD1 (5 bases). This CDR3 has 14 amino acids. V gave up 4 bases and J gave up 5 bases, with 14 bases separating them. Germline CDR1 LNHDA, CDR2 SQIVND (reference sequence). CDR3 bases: TGTGCCAGTAGTACCCAGGGAGGTAGTTATGGCTACACCTTC. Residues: CASSTQGGSYGYTF.

CDR3 sequence (DNA): TGTGCCAGCAGCGTAGCGGCACTACCTAACTATGGCTACACCTTC. It encodes CASSVAALPNYGYTF. The chain carries TRBV9 and TRBJ1-2; D not certain. The germline V and J ends were trimmed by 0 bases and 0 bases, with 9 bases remaining between them. Germline V lookup: CDR1 SGDLS, CDR2 YYNGEE. This CDR3 contains 15 residues.

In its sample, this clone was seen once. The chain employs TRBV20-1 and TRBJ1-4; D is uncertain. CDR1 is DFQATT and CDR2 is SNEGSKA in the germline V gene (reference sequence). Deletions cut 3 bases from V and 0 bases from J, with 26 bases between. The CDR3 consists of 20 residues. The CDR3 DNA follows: TGCAGTGCTAGTGGTGAGGGAGGTGTCACCCAACTAGCAACTAATGAAAAACTGTTTTTT. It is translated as CSASGEGGVTQLATNEKLFF.

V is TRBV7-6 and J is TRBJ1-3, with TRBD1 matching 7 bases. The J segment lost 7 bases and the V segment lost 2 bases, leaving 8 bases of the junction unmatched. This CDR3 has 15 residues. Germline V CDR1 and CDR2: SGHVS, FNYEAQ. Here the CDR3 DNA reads TGTGCCAGCAGCTTATCCGGGACAGCTGACAACACCATATATTTT. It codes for CASSLSGTADNTIYF.